The source of this T cell receptor (beta chain) is a study of PD-1 blockade in classical Hodgkin lymphoma. For the study at large: Patients were infused with nivolumab 3 mg/kg every 2 weeks. Study-level points and caveats: The authors have not defined what causes the repertoire differences, possibly disease activity or prior therapy. Those starting nivolumab under 1 year post-ASCT were excluded. The study found that TCR diversity rose significantly by C4D1 in CD4+ but not CD8+ cells.

Germline V lookup: CDR1 SGDLS, CDR2 YYNGEE. The V segment lost 3 bases and the J segment 3 bases; nucleotides outside the gene matches: 26. The CDR3 sequence is 22 residues long. Sequencing was performed with immunoSEQ multiplex PCR; in TCRdb, only in-frame clones are kept and a portion is missing. Of about 43,000 clones in the sample, approximately 73% are singletons; the top ten hold 11%. After autologous stem cell transplantation all patients relapsed, and prior brentuximab vedotin exposure differed between cohorts. Remarks on this clone: Its antigen is still unknown.

The origin of this receptor is a human donor with classical Hodgkin lymphoma. The material sequenced was peripheral blood mononuclear cells (PBMCs), taken at baseline. The J gene is TRBJ1-1, the V gene TRBV9; 10 bases match TRBD1. This chain's CDR3 is CASSGAPDRGVSAYGSDTEAFF. DNA of the CDR3: TGTGCCAGCAGCGGAGCCCCGGACAGGGGGGTCAGCGCTTACGGCTCCGACACTGAAGCTTTCTTT.